Shown below are 20 T cell receptor beta chains from a single sample sequenced in a study of cytomegalovirus exposure and HLA in healthy donors. With 60 Vbeta and 13 Jbeta primers, the PCR was carried out. The table came from immunoSEQ multiplex PCR; TCRdb's copy has only in-frame clones and leaves some out. The profile shows approximately 61,000 clones, under 85% of them singletons. The sample was PBMCs. These receptors all stem from a man aged 45 to 65 in good health and CMV-seropositive.

CDR3 DNA: TGTGCCAGCAGTTTATTAGGGGTCGAAAACGAGCAGTACTTC. Translation gives CASSLLGVENEQYF. This rearrangement joins TRBV28 to TRBJ2-7; weak D call: TRBD1 (5 bases). The CDR3 is 14 amino acids. V dropped 1 base and J dropped 5 bases, with 12 bases sitting between them. In germline, CDR1 is MDHEN, CDR2 SYDVKM.

The gene calls are TRBV9 and TRBJ2-6, with 12 bases matching TRBD1. Looked up from germline, CDR1 is SGDLS and CDR2 is YYNGEE. This CDR3 is built from 17 residues. V was clipped by 3 bases and J by 2 bases; unmatched bases: 3. In DNA form, the CDR3 reads TGTGCCAGCAGCGACCGGGACAGGGGGCCTGGGGCCAACGTCCTGACTTTC. It encodes CASSDRDRGPGANVLTF.

This clone was counted a single time. The V gene is TRBV27, the J gene TRBJ2-1, with D tentatively TRBD1 (5 bases). V lost 6 bases and J lost 3, with 18 bases in between. Germline V gene data show CDR1 as MNHEY and CDR2 as SMNVEV (reference sequence). The CDR3 is 16 residues long. CDR3 sequence reads: CASRTHPPDSYNEQFF. The CDR3 region has the DNA TGTGCCAGCAGAACCCACCCCCCTGACAGCTACAATGAGCAGTTCTTC.

Only a few counts were recorded for this clone. The rearrangement joins TRBV30 to TRBJ1-6, with TRBD1 identical over 7 bases. Looked up from germline, CDR1 is GTSNPN and CDR2 is SVGIG (reference sequence). Trimming cost V 0 bases and J 7 bases; bases outside gene matches: 3. The CDR3 runs to 14 residues. CDR3 in DNA: TGTGCCTGGAGTGTAGGGACAGCGAATTCACCCCTCCACTTT. Translating it yields CAWSVGTANSPLHF.

The J gene is TRBJ2-1, the V gene TRBV9; 10 nucleotides align to TRBD2. The CDR3 is 15 amino acids. The V and J ends lost 3 bases and 4 bases, in that order; junction bases with no gene match: 4. From germline, CDR1 is SGDLS and CDR2 YYNGEE. The chain's CDR3 is CASSATSGIYNEQFF. The CDR3 nucleotides read TGTGCCAGCAGCGCAACTAGCGGGATATACAATGAGCAGTTCTTC.

The chain recombines TRBV28 with TRBJ1-3, with a weak D call TRBD1 (6 bases). Trimming left V 6 bases short and J 6 bases short, with 15 bases between. Germline V gene data show CDR1 as MDHEN and CDR2 as SYDVKM. The CDR3 extends over 14 amino acids. CDR3 loop: CASSYGTHVNTIYF. Here the CDR3 DNA reads TGTGCCAGCAGCTACGGGACACACGTAAACACCATATATTTT.

This chain connects TRBV23-1 to TRBJ1-4, with TRBD1 matching 8 bases. TRBV23-1 has ORF status, its function being uncertain. Trimming took 6 bases from V and 7 from J; bases not matched to a gene: 4. CDR3 size: 13 residues. The DNA for the CDR3 is TGCGCCAGCAGGGACAGGGTGGGTGAAAAACTGTTTTTT. Protein: CASRDRVGEKLFF.

This chain uses TRBV19 with TRBJ2-4; 8 nucleotides align to TRBD1. Germline loops: CDR1 LNHDA, CDR2 SQIVND (reference sequence). This CDR3 is 14 amino acids long. Trimming removed 2 bases from V and 4 bases from J; junction bases left unmatched: 1. Here the CDR3 DNA reads TGTGCCAGTAGTATATGGGACAGGAAAAACATTCAGTACTTC. It yields the protein CASSIWDRKNIQYF. Variable domain in full (rest from reference TRBV19 and TRBJ2-4): DGGITQSPKYLFRKEGQNVTLSCEQNLNHDAMYWYRQDPGQGLRLIYYSQIVNDFQKGDIAEGYSVSREKKESFPLTVTSAQKNPTAFYLCASSIWDRKNIQYFGAGTRLSVL.

This clone occurred a few times. The sample contains more than one DNA sequence encoding this CDR3. The rearrangement uses TRBV7-9 and TRBJ2-5, with D possibly matching TRBD2 (5 bases). V was shortened by 5 bases and J by 5 bases, with 21 bases between the two germline ends. The CDR3 is 16 amino acids. Germline lookup yields CDR1 SEHNR and CDR2 FQNEAQ (reference sequence). CDR3 in DNA: TGTGCCAGCAGCAACCCCAACGGGGTGGTCCCGGAGACCCAGTACTTC. Amino acids: CASSNPNGVVPETQYF.

The sample holds one count of this clone. In nucleotides, the CDR3 is TGTGCCAGCAGCCTGCCGGCACTAGCGGGAGACGAGCAGTTCTTC. As protein: CASSLPALAGDEQFF. This chain links TRBV7-8 with TRBJ2-1; TRBD2 aligns across 11 bases. The CDR3 is 15 amino acids. V shed 5 bases, J shed 10 bases, and the junction held 10 bases outside the gene matches. The germline V gene has CDR1 SGHVS and CDR2 FQNEAQ.

This clone was seen more than once but under ten times. The chain couples TRBV5-4 to TRBJ2-3, with D tentatively TRBD2 (7 bases). CDR1 is SGHNT and CDR2 is YYREEE in the germline V gene (reference sequence). Trimming removed 2 bases at V and 1 base at J, with 8 bases between. There are 14 residues in the CDR3. Written as DNA, the CDR3 is TGTGCCAGCAGCTTAGGGGGGGGCACAGATACGCAGTATTTT. It codes for CASSLGGGTDTQYF.

This chain links TRBV6-5 with TRBJ2-1, with D uncertain. CDR3 length: 12 residues. Trimming shortened V by 6 bases and J by 3 bases, and 6 bases separated the two germline ends. The germline V gene encodes CDR1 MNHEY and CDR2 SVGAGI. DNA of the CDR3: TGTGCCAGCAGGAGTTACTACAATGAGCAGTTCTTC. Protein product: CASRSYYNEQFF.

This sequence joins TRBV9 and TRBJ2-7; 9 bases align to TRBD2. CDR3 size: 15 residues. V was clipped by 2 bases and J by 4 bases; unmatched bases: 7. Germline V CDR1 and CDR2: SGDLS, YYNGEE. CDR3 residues: CASSVGLAGTYEQYF. The CDR3 DNA sequence: TGTGCCAGCAGCGTCGGCCTAGCGGGGACGTACGAGCAGTACTTC. Full variable domain (outside the CDR3, taken from reference TRBV9 and TRBJ2-7): DSGVTQTPKHLITATGQRVTLRCSPRSGDLSVYWYQQSLDQGLQFLIQYYNGEERAKGNILERFSAQQFPDLHSELNLSSLELGDSALYFCASSVGLAGTYEQYFGPGTRLTVT.

The V and J genes are TRBV6-6 and TRBJ2-1; the D gene is possibly TRBD2 (6 bases). Looked up from germline, CDR1 is MNHNY and CDR2 is SVGAGI (reference sequence). V shed 6 bases and J shed 8 bases, with 20 bases lying between them. CDR3 length equals 15 residues. The CDR3 DNA reads TGTGCCAGCAGCCCAGGGACTCCCCCGAACGATGAGCAGTTCTTC. Residues: CASSPGTPPNDEQFF.

V is TRBV5-1 and J is TRBJ2-7; TRBD2 is a possible D gene (5 bases). Trimming took off 3 bases at V and 5 bases at J, with 18 bases between the two ends. Per germline, CDR1 SGHRS and CDR2 YFSETQ. This CDR3 is built from 15 residues. The CDR3 sequence: CASSSAGSGVDEQYF. CDR3 DNA sequence: TGCGCCAGCAGCTCCGCCGGGTCCGGGGTCGACGAGCAGTACTTC.

Of note for this clone: This likely traces to a read error, being one base from a far larger clone. This chain connects TRBV9 to TRBJ2-3; the match to TRBD2 covers 8 bases. CDR3 size: 15 residues. Germline lookup yields CDR1 SGDLS and CDR2 YYNGEE. CDR3 in amino acids: CASSVLAGPTDAQYF. The DNA for the CDR3 is TGTGCCAGCAGCGTTTTAGCGGGGCCCACAGATGCGCAGTATTTT.

This sequence joins TRBV4-3 and TRBJ1-2; 7 nucleotides align to TRBD1. Germline CDR1 and CDR2: LGHNA and YSLEER. The CDR3 runs to 13 residues. The V segment lost 4 bases and the J segment 5 bases; nucleotides outside the gene matches: 4. CDR3 DNA: TGCGCCAGCAGCCCTACGACAGGGTATGGCTACACCTTC. Amino acids: CASSPTTGYGYTF.

This clone was recorded a few times. This chain links TRBV5-6 with TRBJ1-1; no reliable D call. The CDR3 runs 15 residues. Trimming shortened V by 0 bases and J by 7 bases, and 16 bases separated the two germline ends. Germline values: CDR1 SGHDT, CDR2 YYEEEE. The CDR3 loop is CASSLASGREGEAFF. The CDR3 region has the DNA TGTGCCAGCAGCTTGGCATCGGGCAGAGAGGGTGAAGCTTTCTTT.

V usage is TRBV4-2 and J usage is TRBJ2-1; D unresolved. The germline CDR1 and CDR2 sequences are LGHNA and YNFKEQ. This CDR3 is 17 amino acids long. V was shortened by 0 bases and J by 1 base, with 13 bases between the two germline ends. This CDR3 is CASSQDFRSSSYNEQFF. The CDR3 nucleotides read TGTGCCAGCAGCCAAGATTTCCGTTCGAGTTCCTACAATGAGCAGTTCTTC.

This chain connects TRBV28 to TRBJ2-7; 8 bases line up with TRBD1. V trimming: 8 bases; J trimming: 6 bases; junction bases outside the gene matches: 15. This CDR3 spans 15 amino acids. Germline CDR1 and CDR2: MDHEN and SYDVKM. CDR3 amino acids: CASGPIIGQGFEQYF. CDR3 sequence (DNA): TGTGCCAGCGGACCGATAATCGGACAGGGATTCGAGCAGTACTTC. Full variable domain (rest looked up from reference TRBV28 and TRBJ2-7): DVKVTQSSRYLVKRTGEKVFLECVQDMDHENMFWYRQDPGLGLRLIYFSYDVKMKEKGDIPEGYSVSREKKERFSLILESASTNQTSMYLCASGPIIGQGFEQYFGPGTRLTVT.